Listed below are T cell receptor beta chains from one sample, sequenced in a study of vaccination and CD4 T cells after COVID-19. MiXCR, applied by TCRdb to the PCR reads, yields one record per CDR3 protein. The sample holds about 26,000 distinct CDR3 sequences, 50% to 65% seen once. No antigens are known for them. This specimen consisted of CD4+ T cells from blood, cultured in vitro, obtained before SARS-CoV-2 vaccination. The receptors derive from a human donor who received a COVID-19 vaccine. Both conserved end residues are part of each CDR3. The D gene is left open where the match is weak. Where a row states a size, it is once, few, many or the class of an expanded clone; other rows omit it.

CDR3aa | CDR3nt | j_gene | v_gene | d_gene | len | abundance
CASSPEGLAGTQYF | TGTGCCAGCAGCCCCGAGGGATTAGCAGGGACCCAGTACTTC | TRBJ2-5 | TRBV11-3 | . | 14 | .
CASSLVAHISSPLHF | TGTGCCAGCAGCTTAGTGGCACACATTAGTTCACCCCTCCACTTT | TRBJ1-6 | TRBV7-9 | . | 15 | .
CASSETTNQPQHF | TGTGCCAGCAGTGAGACCACAAATCAGCCCCAGCATTTT | TRBJ1-5 | TRBV12-3/TRBV12-4 | . | 13 | .
CASSQGRNSPLHF | TGTGCCAGCAGCCAGGGGAGGAATTCACCCCTCCACTTT | TRBJ1-6 | TRBV3-1 | . | 13 | .
CASSPGTDNEQFF | TGTGCCAGCAGCCCCGGGACAGACAATGAGCAGTTCTTC | TRBJ2-1 | TRBV7-2 | TRBD1 | 13 | .
CASSLGYYEQYF | TGTGCCAGCAGCTTAGGGTACTACGAGCAGTACTTC | TRBJ2-7 | TRBV7-2 | . | 12 | .
CASSSQGQISGNTIYF | TGTGCCAGCAGCTCGCAGGGCCAGATCTCTGGAAACACCATATATTTT | TRBJ1-3 | TRBV7-9 | . | 16 | few
CSARDSIRGRTRTTNEKLFF | TGCAGTGCTAGAGATAGCATTAGGGGCCGGACAAGAACAACTAATGAAAAACTGTTTTTT | TRBJ1-4 | TRBV20-1 | . | 20 | .
CASEQRAGLGYGYTF | TGTGCCTCAGAGCAACGAGCCGGTTTGGGCTATGGCTACACCTTC | TRBJ1-2 | TRBV30 | . | 15 | .
CASSKKRGGAFGTDTQYF | TGTGCCAGCAGTAAAAAGCGGGGGGGCGCGTTCGGCACAGATACGCAGTATTTT | TRBJ2-3 | TRBV6-2/TRBV6-3 | TRBD2 | 18 | .
CASSPGGTGWVEKLFF | TGTGCCAGCAGCCCAGGTGGTACGGGTTGGGTTGAAAAACTGTTTTTT | TRBJ1-4 | TRBV5-5 | . | 16 | .
CASTGDGQRGNSPLHF | TGTGCCAGCACCGGGGACGGCCAGCGGGGAAATTCACCCCTCCACTTT | TRBJ1-6 | TRBV6-1 | . | 16 | .
CASSLTSGDTYNEQFF | TGTGCCAGCAGCTTGACTAGCGGGGATACGTACAATGAGCAGTTCTTC | TRBJ2-1 | TRBV11-2 | TRBD2 | 16 | .